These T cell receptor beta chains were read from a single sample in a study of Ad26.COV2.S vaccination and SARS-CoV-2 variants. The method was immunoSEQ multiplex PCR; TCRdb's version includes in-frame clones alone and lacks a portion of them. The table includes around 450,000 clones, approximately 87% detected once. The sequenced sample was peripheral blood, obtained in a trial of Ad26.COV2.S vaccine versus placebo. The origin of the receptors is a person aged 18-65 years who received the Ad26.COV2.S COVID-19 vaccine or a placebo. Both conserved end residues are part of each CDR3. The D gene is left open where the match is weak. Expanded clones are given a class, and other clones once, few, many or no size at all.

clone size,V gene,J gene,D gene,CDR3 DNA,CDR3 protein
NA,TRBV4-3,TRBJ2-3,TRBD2,TGCGCCAGCAGCCAAGAAGGCGGCGGGGGGGCAGATACGCAGTATTTT,CASSQEGGGGADTQYF
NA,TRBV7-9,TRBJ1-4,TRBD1,TGTGCCAGCAGCCCCGGACAGGGAACTAATGAAAAACTGTTTTTT,CASSPGQGTNEKLFF
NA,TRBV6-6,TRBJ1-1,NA,TGTGCCAGCAAAGGCAGCTCTTCCGTGAACACTGAAGCTTTCTTT,CASKGSSSVNTEAFF
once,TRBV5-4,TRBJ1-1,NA,TGTGCCAGCAGCTGGGCGCAGAGGAACACTGAAGCTTTCTTT,CASSWAQRNTEAFF
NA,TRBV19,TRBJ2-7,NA,TGTGCCAGTAGTATCTTCCCAGGTGACGAGCAGTACTTC,CASSIFPGDEQYF
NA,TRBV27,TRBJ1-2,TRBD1,TGTGCCAGCAGCTTGACAGGGGACCCCACTAATGGCTACACCTTC,CASSLTGDPTNGYTF
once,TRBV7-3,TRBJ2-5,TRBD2,TGTGCCAGCAGCTTAAGTTCGGAAGCGGGGGGGCAAGGGACCCAGTACTTC,CASSLSSEAGGQGTQYF
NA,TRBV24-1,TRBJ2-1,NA,TGTGCCACCAGTGCTTACGGTAATGAGCAGTTCTTC,CATSAYGNEQFF
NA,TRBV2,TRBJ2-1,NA,TGTGCCAGCAGTGTGAGAGACAATGAGCAGTTCTTC,CASSVRDNEQFF
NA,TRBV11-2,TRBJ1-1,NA,TGTGCCAGCAGCCGGTGGAACACTGAAGCTTTCTTT,CASSRWNTEAFF
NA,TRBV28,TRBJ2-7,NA,TGTGCCAGCAGTCCTGACAGGACTTCCTACGAGCAGTACTTC,CASSPDRTSYEQYF
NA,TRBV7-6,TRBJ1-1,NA,TGTGCCAGCAGCTTAACCTTAGGGGCTGAAGCTTTCTTT,CASSLTLGAEAFF
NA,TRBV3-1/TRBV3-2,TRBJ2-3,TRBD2,TGTGCCAGCAGCCAAGATATCCCCCTACTAGCGGGGGGAACAGATACGCAGTATTTT,CASSQDIPLLAGGTDTQYF
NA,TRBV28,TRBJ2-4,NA,TGTGCCAGCAGTCTGGGGAGGGGGGCCAAAAACATTCAGTACTTC,CASSLGRGAKNIQYF
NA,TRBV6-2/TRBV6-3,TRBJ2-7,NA,TGTGCCAGCAGCTGGGACGTCTCAGCCTACGAGCAGTACTTC,CASSWDVSAYEQYF
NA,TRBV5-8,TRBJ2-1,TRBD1,TGTGCCAGCAGTTACGTGGGTAGGGGGCGAGGCGAGCAGTTCTTC,CASSYVGRGRGEQFF
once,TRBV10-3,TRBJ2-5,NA,TGTGCCATCAGCGCTACCCATAGCGGATTAGAGGAGACCCAGTACTTC,CAISATHSGLEETQYF
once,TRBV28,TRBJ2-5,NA,TGTGCCAGCAGTACCCTACCCGGGACAAGGGCAGAGACCCAGTACTTC,CASSTLPGTRAETQYF
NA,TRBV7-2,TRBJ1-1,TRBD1,TGTGCCAGCAGCTTGGGGGACAGGGTAGAAGCTTTCTTT,CASSLGDRVEAFF
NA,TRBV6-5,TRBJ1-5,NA,TGTGCCAGCAGCCAGGCGGGCGGGAATCAGCCCCAGCATTTT,CASSQAGGNQPQHF
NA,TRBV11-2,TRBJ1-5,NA,TGTGCCAGCAGCTTAGAGGGCCTGCCCAATCAGCCCCAGCATTTT,CASSLEGLPNQPQHF
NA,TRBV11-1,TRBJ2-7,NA,TGTGCCAGCAGCTTATTTGGATTGTACGAGCAGTACTTC,CASSLFGLYEQYF
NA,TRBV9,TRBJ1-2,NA,TGTGCCAGCAGCGTAGCAGGGGATATGAACTATGGCTACACCTTC,CASSVAGDMNYGYTF
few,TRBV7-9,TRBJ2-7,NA,TGTGCCAGCAGCTTACTCCCTACCGCCTCCTACGAGCAGTACTTC,CASSLLPTASYEQYF
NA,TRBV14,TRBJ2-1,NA,TGTGCCAGCAGCCGAGGGAATGAGCAGTTCTTC,CASSRGNEQFF
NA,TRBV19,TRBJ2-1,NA,TGTGCCAGTAGTATAGTTAGCTCCTACAATGAGCAGTTCTTC,CASSIVSSYNEQFF
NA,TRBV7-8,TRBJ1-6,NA,TGTGCCAGCAGCCCCCGGAGGGGACTCGAGGTGAATTCACCCCTCCACTTT,CASSPRRGLEVNSPLHF
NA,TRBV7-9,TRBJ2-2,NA,TGTGCCAGCAGCAAGACCGGGACAAATAACACCGGGGAGCTGTTTTTT,CASSKTGTNNTGELFF
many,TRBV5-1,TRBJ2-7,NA,TGCGCCAGCAGCCCTGGACTTTTCTCCTACGAGCAGTACTTC,CASSPGLFSYEQYF
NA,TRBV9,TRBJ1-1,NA,TGTGCCAGCAGCCCAGACTGGGATAACACTGAAGCTTTCTTT,CASSPDWDNTEAFF
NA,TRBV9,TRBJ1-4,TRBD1,TGTGCCAGCAGCGCCGCCGGGACAGTTAATGAAAAACTGTTTTTT,CASSAAGTVNEKLFF
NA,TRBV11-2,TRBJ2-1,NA,TGTGCCAGCAGCTCCCCCGGGGACGGTGAGCAGTTCTTC,CASSSPGDGEQFF
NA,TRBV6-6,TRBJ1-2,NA,TGTGCCAGCAGGGAAGATGGCTACACCTTC,CASREDGYTF
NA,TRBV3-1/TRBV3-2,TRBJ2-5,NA,TGTGCCAGCAGCCAAAGGGGGGGCCGAGAGACCCAGTACTTC,CASSQRGGRETQYF
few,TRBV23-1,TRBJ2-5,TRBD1,TGCGCCAGCTGCCCCTTAGGGACAGTGGAGACCCAGTACTTC,CASCPLGTVETQYF
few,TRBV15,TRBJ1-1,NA,TGTGCCACCAGCAGAGTGTGGGATTCCACTGAAGCTTTCTTT,CATSRVWDSTEAFF
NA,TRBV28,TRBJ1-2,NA,TGTGCCAGCAGTTTAGCAACCCAAGGCGGCTATGGCTACACCTTC,CASSLATQGGYGYTF
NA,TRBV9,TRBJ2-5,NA,TGTGCCAGCAGCCCATGGGCAGGCGGAGAGACCCAGTACTTC,CASSPWAGGETQYF
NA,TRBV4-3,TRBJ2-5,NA,TGCGCCAGCAGCCAAGATAGGGATGGAGTTGGAGAGACCCAGTACTTC,CASSQDRDGVGETQYF
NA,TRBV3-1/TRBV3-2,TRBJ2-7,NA,TGTGCCAGCAGCCAAGGGCAGAGCTCCTACGAGCAGTACTTC,CASSQGQSSYEQYF
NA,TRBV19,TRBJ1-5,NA,TGTGCCAGTAACCGGGACGGGGGAAATCAGCCCCAGCATTTT,CASNRDGGNQPQHF
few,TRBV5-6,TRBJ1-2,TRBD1,TGTGCCAGCAGCCCGGGACAGGGGGCGCCTTCTGGCTACACCTTC,CASSPGQGAPSGYTF
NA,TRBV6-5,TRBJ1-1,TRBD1,TGTGCCAGCAGTTACCGACCCCAGGGGGGCACTGAAGCTTTCTTT,CASSYRPQGGTEAFF
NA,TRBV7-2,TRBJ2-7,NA,TGTGCCAGCAGCTTAGGTCCGACGACCTACGAGCAGTACTTC,CASSLGPTTYEQYF
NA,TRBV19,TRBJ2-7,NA,TGTGCCAGTAGTATAGATCGGGACGGACCCTACGAGCAGTACTTC,CASSIDRDGPYEQYF
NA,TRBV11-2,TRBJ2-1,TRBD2,TGTGCCAGCAGCTTAGATTCTAGCGGATATTCCTACAATGAGCAGTTCTTC,CASSLDSSGYSYNEQFF
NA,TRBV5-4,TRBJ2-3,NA,TGTGCCAGCAGCCTTGGGGGCACGCAGTATTTT,CASSLGGTQYF
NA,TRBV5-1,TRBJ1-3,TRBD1,TGCGCCAGCAGCCCCGGACAGGGAACAGGAAACACCATATATTTT,CASSPGQGTGNTIYF
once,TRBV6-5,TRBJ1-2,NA,TGTGCCAGCCGTCTGGCACAGGGATTGTATGGCTACACCTTC,CASRLAQGLYGYTF
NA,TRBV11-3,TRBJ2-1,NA,TGTGCCAGCAGCGCTGGGACCTCAACCCATGAGCAGTTCTTC,CASSAGTSTHEQFF
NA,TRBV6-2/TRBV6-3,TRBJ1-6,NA,TGTGCCAGCAGTTACAGATCCAACTCACCCCTCCACTTT,CASSYRSNSPLHF
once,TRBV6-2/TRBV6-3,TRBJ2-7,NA,TGTGCCAGCAGTCAGCAGGGGCTTAGCTACGAGCAGTACTTC,CASSQQGLSYEQYF
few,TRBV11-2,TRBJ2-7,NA,TGTGCCAGCAGCTTAGCGTACGAGCAGTACTTC,CASSLAYEQYF
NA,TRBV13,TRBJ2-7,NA,TGTGCCAGCAGCCTTACCGGGGGCCCGCACGCCTACGAGCAGTACTTC,CASSLTGGPHAYEQYF
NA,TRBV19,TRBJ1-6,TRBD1,TGTGCCAGTAGTATCGGACAGGGCTTAACACCCCTCCACTTT,CASSIGQGLTPLHF
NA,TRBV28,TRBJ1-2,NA,TGTGCCAGCAGTTTAAACCAGGGCACTGTGGGGGGCTACACCTTC,CASSLNQGTVGGYTF
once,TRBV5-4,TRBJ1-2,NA,TGTGCCAGCAGCTTACAGGGATCTCCCTATGGCTACACCTTC,CASSLQGSPYGYTF
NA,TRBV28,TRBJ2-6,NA,TGTGCCAGTTTGTCTGGGGCCAACGTCCTGACTTTC,CASLSGANVLTF
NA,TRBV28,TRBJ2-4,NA,TGTGCCAGCAGGTGGGCCGCCAAAAACATTCAGTACTTC,CASRWAAKNIQYF
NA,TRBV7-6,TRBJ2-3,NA,TGTGCCAGCAGCTTAGACGTGAAGGGCACAGATACGCAGTATTTT,CASSLDVKGTDTQYF